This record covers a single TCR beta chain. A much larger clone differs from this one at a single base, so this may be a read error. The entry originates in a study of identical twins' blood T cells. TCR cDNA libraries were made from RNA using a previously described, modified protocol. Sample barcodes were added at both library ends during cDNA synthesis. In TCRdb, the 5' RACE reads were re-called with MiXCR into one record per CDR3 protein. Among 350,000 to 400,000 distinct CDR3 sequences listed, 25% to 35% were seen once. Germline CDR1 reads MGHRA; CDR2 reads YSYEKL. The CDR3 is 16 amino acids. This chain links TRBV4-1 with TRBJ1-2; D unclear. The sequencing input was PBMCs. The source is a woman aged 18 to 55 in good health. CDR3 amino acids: CAISQDRKWTNYGYTF. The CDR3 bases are TGCGCCATCAGCCAAGATAGAAAGTGGACCAACTATGGCTACACCTTC.